Following are 20 T cell receptor beta chains from one sample sequenced in a study of early stage breast cancer tumors. Produced via immunoSEQ multiplex PCR; TCRdb's table is partial and in-frame only. The table includes 7,000 to 9,500 clones, roughly 80% detected once. Specimen: normal breast tissue next to the tumor. Source of these receptors: a person aged 55 to 75 with breast cancer.

V gene TRBV6-6 combines with J gene TRBJ1-1; tentative D call: TRBD1 (6 bases). Germline V CDR1 and CDR2: MNHNY, SVGAGI (reference sequence). The CDR3 sequence is 14 residues long. Trimming pared 2 bases from V and 5 bases from J, leaving 12 bases between. The CDR3 loop reads CASSYGGQGTEAFF. The CDR3 DNA reads TGTGCCAGCAGTTACGGGGGGCAGGGGACTGAAGCTTTCTTT.

The V gene is TRBV2, the J gene TRBJ2-7, with a possible D match to TRBD1 (6 bases). V was cut by 3 bases and J by 4 bases, with 10 bases left in between. This CDR3 has 13 amino acids. Germline V lookup: CDR1 SNHLY, CDR2 FYNNEI. The CDR3 nucleotides read TGTGCCAGCAGTGACTCAGGGGATTACGAGCAGTACTTC. Translating gives CASSDSGDYEQYF.

The table lists this clone with a few counts. The rearrangement joins TRBV5-4 to TRBJ2-3, with TRBD2 matching over 7 bases. Per the germline V gene, CDR1 is SGHNT and CDR2 is YYREEE (reference sequence). The CDR3 is 15 residues long. Losses at the gene ends were 5 bases for V and 5 bases for J; bases not matched to a gene: 11. CDR3 residues: CASSSQRGREDTQYF. In nucleotides, the CDR3 is TGTGCCAGCAGTTCGCAGCGGGGACGGGAAGATACGCAGTATTTT.

The CDR3 nucleotides are TGTGCCAGCAGCTTAGATGGCGGTTCTGGAAACACCATATATTTT. Protein: CASSLDGGSGNTIYF. The chain uses TRBV11-2 and TRBJ1-3; D uncertain. The CDR3 totals 15 residues. V shed 0 bases and J shed 1 base, with 7 bases lying between them. CDR1 and CDR2 (germline): SGHAT, FQNNGV.

This clone was observed a handful of times. The chain couples TRBV6-1 to TRBJ1-1; the D gene is possibly TRBD1 (6 bases). V was clipped by 7 bases and J by 8 bases, with 14 bases between them. The CDR3 sequence is 12 residues long. Germline loops: CDR1 MNHNS, CDR2 SASEGT. The CDR3 is CASNDRKGEAFF. The CDR3 DNA follows: TGTGCCAGCAACGACAGGAAAGGGGAAGCTTTCTTT.

The J gene is TRBJ2-7, the V gene TRBV19; 7 bases align to TRBD1. This CDR3 is built from 16 residues. CDR1 and CDR2 (germline): LNHDA, SQIVND (reference sequence). V was clipped by 3 bases and J by 1 base; unmatched bases: 9. The CDR3 spells CASSMGPRQGSYEQYF. The CDR3, as DNA: TGTGCCAGTAGTATGGGTCCGAGACAGGGTTCCTACGAGCAGTACTTC.

The gene calls are TRBV6-1 and TRBJ1-3; D is possibly TRBD1 (5 bases). Germline V gene data show CDR1 as MNHNS and CDR2 as SASEGT. The CDR3 covers 14 residues. V was cut by 11 bases and J by 9 bases, with 23 bases left in between. The CDR3, as DNA: TGTGCCGGACGCCTCGGGACCGGACCGAGCACCATATATTTT. The encoded protein is CAGRLGTGPSTIYF.

The chain uses TRBV5-6 and TRBJ2-7, with 7 bases fitting TRBD1. Germline V CDR1 and CDR2: SGHDT, YYEEEE. The CDR3 has 12 residues. The junction had 1 base not matched to a gene; V was cut back by 3 bases and J by 4 bases. The CDR3 here is CASSSQGYEQYF. Here the CDR3 DNA reads TGTGCCAGCAGCTCACAGGGGTACGAGCAGTACTTC.

The rearrangement joins TRBV7-2 to TRBJ2-1; weak D call: TRBD1 (6 bases). The V end lost 4 bases, the J end lost 6 bases, and 16 bases lay between the germline ends. The germline gives CDR1 SGHTA, CDR2 FQGNSA. This CDR3 is 15 amino acids long. The CDR3 sequence is CASSSQPDRSNEQFF. The CDR3 DNA reads as TGTGCCAGCAGCTCCCAGCCCGACAGGAGCAATGAGCAGTTCTTC.

V is TRBV15 and J is TRBJ2-3; 8 bases agree with TRBD2. J lost 4 bases, V lost 2 bases, and 17 bases had no gene match. The length of the CDR3 is 19 residues. Germline-derived CDR1 and CDR2 are LNHNV and YYDKDF (reference sequence). CDR3 bases: TGTGCCACCAGCAGAAGTCTAGGGCTTGGCGGGAGGTTTTCAGATACGCAGTATTTT. This codes for CATSRSLGLGGRFSDTQYF.

The chain combines TRBV10-3 with TRBJ1-5; D ambiguous. The CDR3 contains 15 residues. Germline CDR1 ENHRY, CDR2 SYGVKD. V lost 2 bases to trimming and J lost 2 bases, with 10 bases between them. For the CDR3, the DNA is TGTGCCATCAGTGAGAACCTTGGGGGCAATCAGCCCCAGCATTTT. This translates into CAISENLGGNQPQHF.

This sequence joins TRBV27 and TRBJ2-7; no firm D call. The ends were cut back, 6 bases at V and 2 bases at J, with 5 bases in the middle. CDR1 is MNHEY and CDR2 is SMNVEV in the germline V gene (reference sequence). The CDR3 spans 11 residues. CDR3 coding DNA: TGTGCCAGCAGGACGACCTACGAGCAGTACTTC. Translation: CASRTTYEQYF.

This clone rates as medium-sized (0.01 to 0.1%). The chain combines TRBV15 with TRBJ2-7; TRBD2 matches at 8 bases. Per germline, CDR1 LNHNV and CDR2 YYDKDF (reference sequence). V dropped 0 bases and J dropped 0; count of bases not matched to a gene: 7. CDR3 length equals 17 residues. The chain's CDR3 is CATSRDRLAGSSYEQYF. CDR3 DNA sequence: TGTGCCACCAGCAGAGATCGGCTAGCGGGCTCCTCCTACGAGCAGTACTTC.

The V gene is TRBV27, the J gene TRBJ2-5; D possibly corresponds to TRBD2 (5 bases). V was trimmed by 2 bases and J by 7 bases, leaving 11 bases between them. From germline, CDR1 is MNHEY and CDR2 SMNVEV (reference sequence). The CDR3 has 13 amino acids. CDR3 sequence (DNA): TGTGCCAGCAGTTTAGACGGGGTCGGGACCCAGTACTTC. Protein: CASSLDGVGTQYF.

The chain recombines TRBV9 with TRBJ1-3, with D unclear. Germline loops: CDR1 SGDLS, CDR2 YYNGEE. Trimming shortened V by 4 bases and J by 0 bases, and 14 bases separated the two germline ends. The CDR3 consists of 16 residues. The CDR3 protein is CASSPLRASSGNTIYF. The DNA for the CDR3 is TGTGCCAGCAGCCCCCTCCGGGCCTCCTCTGGAAACACCATATATTTT.

The genes are TRBV19 and TRBJ1-1; TRBD1 aligns across 10 bases. Germline assignment: CDR1 LNHDA and CDR2 SQIVND (reference sequence). V trimming: 5 bases; J trimming: 6 bases; junction bases outside the gene matches: 6. CDR3 length equals 14 residues. The CDR3 sequence is CASSPTGGPSEAFF. The CDR3 nucleotides read TGTGCCAGTAGTCCGACAGGGGGCCCCTCTGAAGCTTTCTTT.

The gene calls are TRBV18 and TRBJ1-2, with a tentative D call TRBD1 (6 bases). V dropped 3 bases and J dropped 10 bases, with 27 bases sitting between them. The germline gives CDR1 KGHSH, CDR2 LQKENI. The CDR3 is 17 amino acids. The DNA of the CDR3 is TGTGCCAGCTCACCGTCCCCACTACAGGGATCGAAGTATACCTACACCTTC. Amino acid sequence: CASSPSPLQGSKYTYTF. Based on the CDR3 plus reference TRBV18 and TRBJ1-2, the full variable domain is NAGVMQNPRHLVRRRGQEARLRCSPMKGHSHVYWYRQLPEEGLKFMVYLQKENIIDESGMPKERFSAEFPKEGPSILRIQQVVRGDSAAYFCASSPSPLQGSKYTYTFGSGTRLTVV.

This clone has only a few counts. J is TRBJ1-1 and V is TRBV7-8; no reliable D call. The CDR3 is 13 residues long. Germline V gives CDR1 SGHVS, CDR2 FQNEAQ. Between the trimmed V and J ends, which lost 1 base and 1 base, there was a span of 4 bases. The CDR3 nucleotides read TGTGCCAGCAGCTTAGAAGGGAACACTGAAGCTTTCTTT. It is translated as CASSLEGNTEAFF.

The rearrangement joins TRBV9 to TRBJ1-3, with 7 bases that match TRBD1. CDR3 length: 15 residues. V shed 2 bases and J 0 bases; nucleotides not matched to a gene: 2. Germline V gives CDR1 SGDLS, CDR2 YYNGEE. The CDR3 DNA follows: TGTGCCAGCAGCGTTGGGACAGCCTCTGGAAACACCATATATTTT. The encoded protein is CASSVGTASGNTIYF.

The DNA for the CDR3 is TGTGCCAGCAGCTTAGTCTACGGCACTGAAGCTTTCTTT. Translated, it gives CASSLVYGTEAFF. The chain couples TRBV7-9 to TRBJ1-1; no clear D gene. V lost 1 base and J lost 4, with 7 bases in between. There are 13 residues in the CDR3. The V gene's germline CDR1 is SEHNR and CDR2 FQNEAQ (reference sequence).